The 10 T cell receptor beta chains below were found in one sample sequenced in a study of Ad26.COV2.S vaccination and SARS-CoV-2 variants (TCRdb year 2021). The method behind the library was the immunoSEQ multiplex PCR assay. The clones in this table, taken by TCRdb from immuneACCESS, are in-frame only. Not every clone is retained; where verified, under half of the shortfall comes from an unresolved V gene, and the cause of the rest is unknown. This sample comprises approximately 460,000 clones, approximately 90% of them detected only once. The leading ten clones occupy 1.5% to 2% of the sample. Per the publication, the treatment or condition label means: some 20 received Ad26.COV2.S at low or high dose, single or two shots; 5 received placebo; per-sample allocation not given. Repertoires of vaccine and placebo recipients were sequenced from samples collected on day 63 after the first injection.

The source material was peripheral blood, sampled in a trial of Ad26.COV2.S vaccine versus placebo. These receptors were collected from a person between 18 and 59 years old who received the Ad26.COV2.S COVID-19 vaccine or a placebo.

Here the CDR3 reads CASSRRQGSITDTQYF. CDR3 coding DNA: TGCGCCAGCAGCCGTAGACAGGGGTCCATCACAGATACGCAGTATTTT. This chain joins TRBV4-1 and TRBJ2-3; 8 bases are shared with TRBD1. J was trimmed by 2 bases and V by 4 bases; bases with no gene match: 8. This CDR3 has 16 residues. Germline V gene data show CDR1 as MGHRA and CDR2 as YSYEKL.

This chain connects TRBV5-1 to TRBJ1-6, with D perhaps matching TRBD1 (6 bases). V gave up 4 bases and J gave up 8 bases, with 13 bases separating them. The CDR3 runs 14 residues. Germline V gene sequence: CDR1 SGHRS, CDR2 YFSETQ. This CDR3 is CASSTDGQYSPLHF. The CDR3 nucleotides read TGCGCCAGCAGCACAGACGGACAGTATTCACCCCTCCACTTT.

CDR3 loop: CASSVVVAGEYNEQFF. The CDR3 region has the DNA TGTGCCAGCAGCGTAGTGGTAGCGGGGGAATACAATGAGCAGTTCTTC. The genes are TRBV9 and TRBJ2-1, with 9 bases identical to TRBD2. This CDR3 has 16 amino acids. The J segment lost 4 bases and the V segment lost 0 bases, leaving 5 bases of the junction unmatched. CDR1 SGDLS and CDR2 YYNGEE come from the germline V gene. Full variable domain (remainder filled in from reference TRBV9 and TRBJ2-1): DSGVTQTPKHLITATGQRVTLRCSPRSGDLSVYWYQQSLDQGLQFLIQYYNGEERAKGNILERFSAQQFPDLHSELNLSSLELGDSALYFCASSVVVAGEYNEQFFGPGTRLTVL.

This chain joins TRBV27 and TRBJ2-3; 8 bases map to TRBD2. This CDR3 contains 15 residues. V was clipped by 3 bases and J by 5 bases; unmatched bases: 7. Germline loops: CDR1 MNHEY, CDR2 SMNVEV (reference sequence). Written as DNA, the CDR3 is TGTGCCAGCAGTTTCGGGAGGGCCCGGGGAGATACGCAGTATTTT. Protein sequence: CASSFGRARGDTQYF.

The CDR3 coding sequence is TGTGCCTGGGGGCTAAATTATGGCTACACCTTC. This codes for CAWGLNYGYTF. V gene TRBV30 combines with J gene TRBJ1-2; D remains ambiguous. Trimming removed 5 bases at V and 5 bases at J, with 9 bases between. This CDR3 has 11 residues. Germline lookup yields CDR1 GTSNPN and CDR2 SVGIG (reference sequence). The full variable domain, its missing parts supplied by reference TRBV30 and TRBJ1-2, is SQTIHQWPATLVQPVGSPLSLECTVEGTSNPNLYWYRQAAGRGLQLLFYSVGIGQISSEVPQNLSASRPQDRQFILSSKKLLLSDSGFYLCAWGLNYGYTFGSGTRLTVV.

This clone was seen only once. This chain uses TRBV19 with TRBJ2-3, with TRBD2 as a possible D gene (6 bases). In germline, CDR1 is LNHDA, CDR2 SQIVND (reference sequence). V was pared by 8 bases and J by 2 bases, with 14 bases between. This CDR3 spans 14 amino acids. The CDR3 DNA reads as TGTGCCAGTGGAGGGCGGGGACCCACAGATACGCAGTATTTT. It encodes CASGGRGPTDTQYF.

The V and J genes are TRBV7-9 and TRBJ2-5, with 8 bases matching TRBD1. J gave up 3 bases and V 1 base, and 16 bases lay outside the gene matches. This CDR3 region has 19 residues. The V gene's germline CDR1 is SEHNR and CDR2 FQNEAQ (reference sequence). The DNA of the CDR3 is TGTGCCAGCAGCTTAGGAGCCTGGACAGGGCCGAGGTCTGAAGAGACCCAGTACTTC. It encodes CASSLGAWTGPRSEETQYF. The full variable domain, in which reference TRBV7-9 and TRBJ2-5 provide the parts outside the CDR3, is DTGVSQNPRHKITKRGQNVTFRCDPISEHNRLYWYRQTLGQGPEFLTYFQNEAQLEKSRLLSDRFSAERPKGSFSTLEIQRTEQGDSAMYLCASSLGAWTGPRSEETQYFGPGTRLLVL.

The chain carries TRBV11-2 and TRBJ2-7; 7 nucleotides line up with TRBD1. Germline CDR1 reads SGHAT; CDR2 reads FQNNGV. CDR3 size: 14 residues. Losses at the gene ends were 3 bases for V and 5 bases for J; bases not matched to a gene: 7. The CDR3 is CASSFDRVLNEQYF. The DNA of the CDR3 is TGTGCCAGCAGCTTTGACAGGGTATTGAACGAGCAGTACTTC.

The chain joins TRBV19 to TRBJ1-5, with D uncertain. Germline lookup yields CDR1 LNHDA and CDR2 SQIVND (reference sequence). With 7 bases removed from V and 2 bases from J, the gap between germline ends came to 12 bases. The CDR3 runs to 14 residues. CDR3 nucleotide sequence: TGTGCCAGTACATTGGGTTATGGCAATCAGCCCCAGCATTTT. It yields the protein CASTLGYGNQPQHF.

CDR3 nucleotide sequence: TGTGCCAGCAGCGTAGGGAGCGCGGGTGAAAAACTGTTTTTT. Protein sequence: CASSVGSAGEKLFF. The chain employs TRBV9 and TRBJ1-4, with D unresolved. This CDR3 contains 14 residues. Trimming took off 0 bases at V and 7 bases at J, with 10 bases between the two ends. Germline CDR1 SGDLS, CDR2 YYNGEE. Variable domain in full (rest from reference TRBV9 and TRBJ1-4): DSGVTQTPKHLITATGQRVTLRCSPRSGDLSVYWYQQSLDQGLQFLIQYYNGEERAKGNILERFSAQQFPDLHSELNLSSLELGDSALYFCASSVGSAGEKLFFGSGTQLSVL.